This T cell receptor beta chain emerged from a study of shared clonotypes between healthy human individuals (dated by TCRdb to between 2020 and 2021). A note on the overall study: Three men and two women, aged 18 to 49 years, made up the cohort. Between about 0.8 and 8.9 billion PBMCs per donor were obtained by leukapheresis. To increase sequencing depth and limit assay-specific biases, different laboratories used diverse techniques to prepare libraries and sequence TCR repertoires. The study deeply sequenced blood TCR repertoires of five healthy adults to estimate repertoire size and the extent of clonotype sharing between individuals. Per donor, three plates each were used for CD4 naive and CD4 memory, two for CD8 naive, and one for CD8 memory.

Overall study outcomes, separate from this receptor: Naive subsets generally had larger estimated clonotype richness than memory subsets. Rarefaction of sorted-subset datasets indicated incomplete sequencing despite the large sequencing depth. Sharing across a handful of donors was observed for about 4.8% of naive CD4, less than 4% of naive CD8, 2% to 2.5% of memory CD4, and around 0.42% of memory CD8 clonotypes. Because the study included only a small number of donors, the genetic and exposure-history diversity represented was limited. Pairwise subsampling led to the expectation that sequencing depth would affect the degree of clonotype sharing among donors. Clonotypes shared by all four sorted-subset donors showed higher generation probabilities than non-shared clonotypes. Sampling was restricted to blood, and TCR repertoires in tissue are likely to differ from TCR repertoires in blood.

Healthy HIV-negative adults with no recently reported acute infections or vaccinations were included as donors. All donors were Caucasian adults living in Nashville, Tennessee, USA. CD4+ T cells were enriched by magnetic negative selection, after which naive cells were positively selected on CD45RA and the negative fraction was taken as the memory subset. Blood was obtained by leukapheresis, after which PBMCs were separated by Ficoll-Histopaque density gradient centrifugation and cryopreserved in liquid nitrogen vapor phase. Analytical flow cytometry was used to check the purity and quantity of every magnetically sorted T cell population. Genomic DNA was isolated from each sorted fraction and quantified by UV absorbance on a Nanodrop 2000c. TCR CDR3 regions were amplified from genomic DNA by multiplex PCR using the deep immunoSEQ assay. Genomic DNA extracted from each cell subset was distributed evenly over all wells of several immunoSEQ 96-well plates, and each plate served as one replicate. For sorted subsets, each replicate PCR was loaded with roughly 0.2 ug genomic DNA, equivalent to 30,000 or so T cell genomes. Purified libraries were quantified with a Qubit 3.0 fluorometer, sized on a Bioanalyzer 2100, and re-quantified with the KAPA Library Quantification kit. Each immunoSEQ 96-well plate was sequenced on its own single-read 150-cycle Illumina NextSeq 550 flow cell. The published analysis was carried out like this. The immunoSEQ output contained only junctional sequences without quality scores, so filtering could not match that applied to full-length reads. To assign V/J genes and CDR3, sequences were annotated using PyIR, a Python wrapper for IgBLAST v1.9, with IMGT germline references. Reads were removed for weak V/J assignments (E-value above 1e-6), missing CDR3, stop codons, out-of-frame junctions, or ambiguous translated residues. V3J clonotypes were defined by identical inferred V gene, J gene, and CDR3 amino acid sequence. To compute the percentage overlap between repertoires, the number of shared unique clonotypes was divided by the size of the smaller repertoire. Repertoire richness was assessed with RTK rarefaction, the Chao1 estimator, and Recon v2.1 estimates of unobserved clonotypes. Generation probabilities were computed with OLGA for all TCRbeta clonotypes obtained by the gDNA method from four donors. TCRdb holds this immuneACCESS table with in-frame rearrangements only. Some clones are missing; in checked studies, unresolved V genes explain under half, and the rest has no known cause. The V and J calls and clone size were taken over from that table, and D and trimming were inferred from the DNA. Across this sample there are under 2.5 million clones, with 80% to 95% seen only once. The ten largest clones represent 0.37% of the sample.

Deletion took 10 bases off V and 2 bases off J, with a span of 16 bases between the germline ends. The cysteine opens and the phenylalanine closes a CDR3 of 14 amino acids. Only the CDR3 region is kept as DNA, spanning 42 bases read in frame from base 1. Based on the germline V gene (reference sequence), the CDR1 and CDR2 sequences are LNHDA and SQIVND. On this clone itself: No cognate antigen has been identified for it. Base qualities are not recorded, but no much larger clone differs from it by a single base.

The sequence came from a man younger than 35 in good health. Some clones in this sample may be carry-over from other donors' samples. The chain employs TRBV19 and TRBJ2-3, with the D gene too uncertain to name. The sequencing input was naive CD4+ T cells from PBMCs. What this sample's cell subset or site label stands for: CD45RA+ positively selected. The CDR3 amino acid sequence is: CATSTTAATDTQYF. The nucleotide sequence reads as follows: TGTGCCACTTCGACCACGGCGGCCACAGATACGCAGTATTTT.